The rows below give T cell receptor beta chains drawn from one sample of a study of cytomegalovirus exposure and HLA in healthy donors. Method: immunoSEQ multiplex PCR; TCRdb's copy keeps in-frame clones and lacks some. The sample yields about 82,000 clones, approximately 80% seen once. The sequenced material came from PBMCs. These receptor sequences come from a man aged 45-60 years in good health and CMV-seronegative. Both conserved end residues are part of each CDR3. A D gene is named only where the DNA matches it firmly. Only some rows state a clone size, as once, few, many or a class for expanded clones.

clone size | J gene | V gene | D gene | CDR3 protein | CDR3 DNA
NA | TRBJ2-3 | TRBV7-2 | TRBD2 | CASSSPNRTSGGTDTQYF | TGTGCCAGCAGCTCCCCGAATCGGACTAGCGGGGGGACTGATACGCAGTATTTT
NA | TRBJ2-3 | TRBV19 | TRBD1 | CASSTTGGDGTQYF | TGTGCCAGTAGTACGACAGGGGGCGACGGTACGCAGTATTTT
NA | TRBJ1-2 | TRBV6-6 | NA | CASSYGGAGYTF | TGTGCCAGCAGTTACGGAGGGGCTGGCTACACCTTC
NA | TRBJ2-3 | TRBV10-2 | TRBD1 | CASSGQGASTDTQYF | TGCGCCAGCAGCGGACAGGGGGCTAGCACAGATACGCAGTATTTT
NA | TRBJ1-6 | TRBV28 | NA | CASIPSAGVVSPLHF | TGTGCCAGCATCCCCTCCGCCGGGGTTGTTTCACCCCTCCACTTT
NA | TRBJ2-7 | TRBV10-1 | NA | CASSARGEQYF | TGCGCCAGCAGTGCCAGGGGAGAGCAGTACTTC
NA | TRBJ1-5 | TRBV27 | TRBD1 | CASQSAGQGQVPQHF | TGTGCCAGCCAATCTGCGGGACAGGGGCAGGTGCCCCAGCATTTT
NA | TRBJ1-2 | TRBV6-5 | NA | CASSSATGVVYGYTF | TGTGCCAGCAGTTCCGCGACGGGAGTAGTCTATGGCTACACCTTC
few | TRBJ1-5 | TRBV4-3 | NA | CASSQGRGQPQHF | TGCGCCAGCAGCCAAGGCAGGGGACAGCCCCAGCATTTT
once | TRBJ2-2 | TRBV7-3 | TRBD2 | CATRSGKNTGELFF | TGTGCCACCCGTAGCGGGAAGAACACCGGGGAGCTGTTTTTT
NA | TRBJ1-6 | TRBV6-5 | TRBD1 | CASSYGGTGEGSPLHF | TGTGCCAGCAGTTACGGCGGGACAGGGGAAGGTTCACCCCTCCACTTT
NA | TRBJ2-7 | TRBV20-1 | NA | CSAIRGYEQYF | TGCAGCGCCATCAGGGGATACGAGCAGTACTTC
NA | TRBJ1-2 | TRBV6-1 | TRBD1 | CASSDATGGGNGYTF | TGTGCCAGCAGTGACGCGACAGGGGGCGGGAATGGCTACACCTTC
NA | TRBJ1-5 | TRBV7-2 | NA | CASSTSQGPGQPQHF | TGTGCCAGCAGCACCTCACAGGGTCCGGGACAGCCCCAGCATTTT
NA | TRBJ2-7 | TRBV9 | TRBD2 | CASSAGGTSYEQYF | TGTGCCAGCAGCGCCGGGGGGACCTCCTACGAGCAGTACTTC
NA | TRBJ1-4 | TRBV7-2 | NA | CASSLAWGGVNEKLFF | TGTGCCAGCAGCTTAGCGTGGGGGGGGGTTAATGAAAAACTGTTCTTT
NA | TRBJ2-7 | TRBV18 | TRBD2 | CASSPGGSGGAGHEQYF | TGTGCCAGCTCACCCGGAGGTAGCGGGGGGGCCGGCCACGAGCAGTACTTC
NA | TRBJ1-3 | TRBV19 | TRBD1 | CASSQDRAGNTIYF | TGTGCCAGTAGCCAGGACAGGGCTGGAAACACCATATATTTT
NA | TRBJ2-1 | TRBV6-1 | TRBD2 | CASSNGLAGVNEQFF | TGTGCCAGCAGTAACGGACTAGCGGGGGTCAATGAGCAGTTCTTC
NA | TRBJ1-2 | TRBV18 | TRBD1 | CASSPQRDSQYGYTF | TGTGCCAGCTCACCACAACGGGACAGCCAATATGGCTACACCTTC
once | TRBJ1-5 | TRBV16 | NA | CASSQVLGDNQPQHF | TGTGCCAGCAGCCAAGTTCTAGGGGATAATCAGCCCCAGCATTTT
NA | TRBJ2-7 | TRBV15 | NA | CATSRDAGTYEQYF | TGTGCCACCAGCAGAGACGCGGGAACCTACGAGCAGTACTTC
few | TRBJ1-6 | TRBV2 | TRBD1 | CASSGPTGGDSPLHF | TGTGCCAGCAGTGGCCCGACAGGGGGGGATTCACCCCTCCACTTT
NA | TRBJ1-2 | TRBV19 | NA | CASSSEGGPHGYTF | TGTGCCAGTAGTTCCGAGGGGGGGCCGCACGGCTACACCTTC
once | TRBJ2-7 | TRBV5-1 | NA | CASSLGLLYYEQYF | TGCGCCAGCAGCTTGGGTCTCTTATACTACGAGCAGTACTTC
NA | TRBJ2-7 | TRBV18 | NA | CASSLFEEYEQYF | TGTGCCAGCTCACTATTTGAGGAATACGAGCAGTACTTC
NA | TRBJ2-3 | TRBV5-1 | NA | CASSLRGDTQYF | TGCGCCAGCAGCTTGCGGGGGGATACGCAGTATTTT
NA | TRBJ2-1 | TRBV21-1 | NA | CASSKGGVTPLYNEQFF | TGTGCCAGCAGCAAAGGGGGGGTTACACCGTTATACAATGAGCAGTTCTTC
NA | TRBJ1-6 | TRBV2 | TRBD1 | CASLGTGALLYNSPLHF | TGTGCCTCCCTGGGGACAGGGGCCTTACTCTATAATTCACCCCTCCACTTT
NA | TRBJ2-7 | TRBV30 | NA | CAWSVPARAYEQYF | TGTGCCTGGAGTGTACCGGCCAGGGCCTACGAGCAGTACTTC
NA | TRBJ1-1 | TRBV5-1 | TRBD1 | CASSSQTGATEAFF | TGCGCCAGCAGCTCCCAGACAGGGGCAACTGAAGCTTTCTTT
NA | TRBJ2-7 | TRBV9 | NA | CASSLGLNTYEQYF | TGTGCCAGCAGCCTCGGACTAAATACCTACGAGCAGTACTTC
NA | TRBJ2-7 | TRBV28 | NA | CASSQSRGSSYEQYF | TGTGCCAGCAGCCAGTCGAGGGGGTCCTCCTACGAGCAGTACTTC
many | TRBJ1-2 | TRBV28 | NA | CASRAEYGYTF | TGTGCCAGCAGGGCGGAGTATGGCTACACCTTC
NA | TRBJ2-7 | TRBV6-1 | NA | CASTQGGGSREQYF | TGTGCCAGCACCCAGGGAGGGGGGTCAAGGGAGCAGTACTTC
few | TRBJ1-2 | TRBV10-3 | NA | CAISESGFGYTF | TGTGCCATCAGTGAGTCCGGGTTTGGCTACACCTTC
NA | TRBJ2-1 | TRBV2 | NA | CASSERSLNEQFF | TGTGCCAGCAGTGAACGGAGCCTCAATGAGCAGTTCTTC
once | TRBJ2-7 | TRBV4-2 | TRBD1 | CASSLRTGGYEQYF | TGTGCCAGCAGCCTTCGAACAGGGGGCTACGAGCAGTACTTC
NA | TRBJ2-7 | TRBV30 | NA | CAWTQGSYEQYF | TGTGCCTGGACACAGGGCAGCTACGAGCAGTACTTC
NA | TRBJ1-4 | TRBV28 | NA | CASRSGTAWGKLFF | TGTGCCAGCAGGTCCGGGACTGCATGGGGAAAACTGTTTTTT
NA | TRBJ2-7 | TRBV4-1 | TRBD2 | CASSQAGGTRIYEQYF | TGCGCCAGCAGCCAAGCGGGGGGGACAAGGATATACGAGCAGTACTTC